The rows below give T cell receptor beta chains drawn from one sample of a study of naive and memory T cell subsets. TCRdb independently ran MiXCR on the 5' RACE reads; one entry per CDR3 protein. The sample has about 26,000 distinct CDR3 sequences, approximately 20% seen once. These receptors were taken from a female donor in good health. Both conserved end residues are part of each CDR3. A D gene is named only where the DNA matches it firmly. Rows may omit the clone size; those that give it use once, few, many or a size class.

J,V,D,size,CDR3,DNA
TRBJ2-1,TRBV6-4,TRBD2,medium-sized,CASSDSSGGNEQFF,TGTGCCAGCAGTGACTCTAGCGGGGGCAATGAGCAGTTCTTC
TRBJ2-1,TRBV20-1,TRBD1,few,CSARTGGYEQFF,TGCAGTGCGCGGACAGGGGGCTATGAGCAGTTCTTC
TRBJ2-3,TRBV29-1,TRBD2,few,CIWGGSTDTQYF,TGCATATGGGGGGGTTCGACAGATACGCAGTATTTT
TRBJ2-5,TRBV10-3,TRBD1,many,CAISESPGQGETQYF,TGTGCCATCAGTGAGTCGCCCGGACAGGGAGAGACCCAGTACTTC
TRBJ2-7,TRBV20-1,NA,NA,CSARESRTVYEQYF,TGCAGTGCTAGAGAAAGCAGAACGGTATACGAGCAGTACTTC
TRBJ1-2,TRBV29-1,TRBD1,NA,CSGLKQGEYGYTF,TGCAGCGGACTGAAACAGGGGGAGTATGGCTACACCTTC
TRBJ2-3,TRBV12-3/TRBV12-4,NA,many,CASTLGLSGDTQYF,TGTGCCAGCACTCTTGGCCTTTCGGGGGATACGCAGTATTTT
TRBJ2-3,TRBV20-1,NA,many,CSAEQQKTDTQYF,TGCAGTGCGGAACAGCAGAAAACAGATACGCAGTATTTT
TRBJ2-3,TRBV7-8,NA,many,CASSPYGLGGDTQYF,TGTGCCAGCAGCCCCTATGGGCTAGGCGGAGATACGCAGTATTTT
TRBJ1-1,TRBV2,NA,many,CASSPRSMNTEAFF,TGTGCCAGCAGTCCCAGGAGCATGAACACTGAAGCTTTCTTT
TRBJ2-1,TRBV12-3/TRBV12-4,NA,many,CASSLRLAKNEQFF,TGTGCCAGCAGTTTAAGGCTAGCAAAGAATGAGCAGTTCTTC
TRBJ2-1,TRBV7-2,TRBD2,NA,CASKPGGAYNEQFF,TGTGCCAGCAAACCGGGAGGGGCCTACAATGAGCAGTTCTTC
TRBJ2-7,TRBV20-1,NA,few,CSARVDRETYEQYF,TGCAGTGCTAGGGTTGACAGAGAAACCTACGAGCAGTACTTC
TRBJ1-1,TRBV7-9,NA,NA,CASSSPPNTEAFF,TGTGCCAGCAGCTCCCCCCCAAACACTGAAGCTTTCTTT
TRBJ2-7,TRBV9,NA,medium-sized,CASSQGGGQLSEQYF,TGTGCCAGCAGCCAAGGGGGGGGACAGCTGTCCGAGCAGTACTTC
TRBJ1-6,TRBV9,NA,many,CASSVGPTNSPLHF,TGTGCCAGCAGCGTAGGACCGACCAATTCACCCCTCCACTTT
TRBJ2-2,TRBV20-1,NA,NA,CSAGVDTGELFF,TGCAGTGCTGGGGTTGACACCGGGGAGCTGTTTTTT
TRBJ2-1,TRBV20-1,NA,NA,CSARGPMSGDEQFF,TGCAGTGCTAGAGGTCCGATGTCCGGCGATGAGCAGTTCTTC
TRBJ2-5,TRBV12-3/TRBV12-4,NA,NA,CASSLGTLEETQYF,TGTGCCAGCAGTTTAGGGACTCTTGAAGAGACCCAGTACTTC
TRBJ2-7,TRBV11-2,NA,once,CASSAHLRDEQYF,TGTGCCAGCAGCGCACACCTCAGGGACGAGCAGTACTTC
TRBJ1-1,TRBV29-1,TRBD1,few,CSVDRGLTEAFF,TGCAGCGTGGACAGGGGACTAACTGAAGCTTTCTTT
TRBJ2-3,TRBV4-3,NA,few,CASSRQYTDTQYF,TGCGCCAGCAGCCGACAGTACACAGATACGCAGTATTTT
TRBJ2-3,TRBV6-5,NA,medium-sized,CASSYGGTPDTQYF,TGTGCCAGCAGTTACGGTGGGACCCCAGATACGCAGTATTTT
TRBJ2-5,TRBV7-2,NA,many,CASSAPNGETQYF,TGTGCCAGCAGCGCCCCAAACGGCGAGACCCAGTACTTC
TRBJ2-1,TRBV29-1,NA,many,CSANRDNAFYEQFF,TGCAGCGCTAACCGGGACAACGCCTTCTATGAGCAGTTCTTC
TRBJ1-1,TRBV18,NA,many,CASSPITAGLTEAFF,TGTGCCAGCTCACCAATAACAGCCGGGCTCACTGAAGCTTTCTTT
TRBJ2-1,TRBV29-1,TRBD2,NA,CSVPPSGRANEQFF,TGCAGCGTTCCCCCTAGCGGGAGGGCCAATGAGCAGTTCTTC
TRBJ1-1,TRBV6-5,NA,few,CASSLNWNTEAFF,TGTGCCAGCAGTCTTAATTGGAACACTGAAGCTTTCTTT
TRBJ2-7,TRBV20-1,TRBD1,NA,CSATDREPYEQYF,TGCAGTGCAACCGACAGGGAGCCCTACGAGCAGTACTTC
TRBJ2-2,TRBV29-1,TRBD1,NA,CSVAGDRGNGELFF,TGCAGCGTTGCTGGAGACAGGGGTAACGGGGAGCTGTTTTTT
TRBJ2-3,TRBV5-1,TRBD2,many,CASSAASGGVPDTQYF,TGCGCCAGCAGCGCCGCTAGCGGGGGGGTACCAGATACGCAGTATTTT
TRBJ2-7,TRBV10-3,NA,NA,CAISESGLGEQYF,TGTGCCATCAGTGAGTCAGGGCTTGGAGAGCAGTACTTC
TRBJ2-3,TRBV15,NA,NA,CATSRVPVGSADTQYF,TGTGCCACCAGCAGAGTCCCGGTCGGGAGCGCAGATACGCAGTATTTT
TRBJ2-3,TRBV12-3/TRBV12-4,NA,NA,CASLLLADTQYF,TGTGCCAGCTTGCTTCTTGCAGATACGCAGTATTTT
TRBJ2-3,TRBV29-1,NA,NA,CSVDNGRGPDTQYF,TGCAGCGTTGACAATGGGCGGGGGCCAGATACGCAGTATTTT
TRBJ2-7,TRBV12-3/TRBV12-4,NA,medium-sized,CASSLVVTLSSPTYEQYF,TGTGCCAGCAGTTTAGTCGTGACACTGTCATCACCAACCTACGAGCAGTACTTC
TRBJ2-7,TRBV5-1,NA,NA,CASSLGTPTYEQYF,TGCGCCAGCAGCTTGGGGACACCTACCTACGAGCAGTACTTC
TRBJ1-5,TRBV10-1,NA,many,CASTGGQGMSCNQPQHF,TGCGCCAGCACCGGAGGTCAGGGGATGAGTTGCAATCAGCCCCAGCATTTT
TRBJ1-2,TRBV7-8,NA,NA,CASSKGVGGPANYGYTF,TGTGCCAGCAGCAAAGGAGTTGGGGGTCCCGCTAACTATGGCTACACCTTC
TRBJ2-7,TRBV12-3/TRBV12-4,TRBD1,NA,CASSMGQGAYEQYF,TGTGCCAGCAGCATGGGACAGGGGGCTTACGAGCAGTACTTC
TRBJ2-3,TRBV29-1,NA,NA,CSVDGGSAAPDTQYF,TGCAGCGTTGATGGTGGATCGGCCGCGCCGGATACGCAGTATTTT
TRBJ2-5,TRBV11-3,TRBD2,many,CASSSTSGTGETQYF,TGTGCCAGCAGCTCTACTAGCGGGACTGGGGAGACCCAGTACTTC
TRBJ2-2,TRBV6-5,NA,NA,CASIGPGELFF,TGTGCCAGCATTGGACCCGGGGAGCTGTTTTTT